The sequence of this T cell receptor beta chain was determined in a study of blood T cell repertoires in COVID-19. Study-level background: PBMCs, B-cell-depleted T cells, or T cells were the source of the cDNA or gDNA that made up the material.

The protocol was immunoSEQ multiplex PCR, while the TCRdb copy is restricted to in-frame clones and leaves out a portion. Here the sample spans under 250,000 clones, approximately 84% being singletons. This clone occurred a few times. The CDR3 is made up of 14 amino acids. Trimming removed 3 bases at V and 7 bases at J, with 15 bases between. CDR1 is MDHEN and CDR2 is SYDVKM in the germline V gene. Source material: peripheral blood. The V gene is TRBV28, the J gene TRBJ1-2; D is possibly TRBD1 (5 bases). The receptor was derived from a man aged 50 to 59 with acute or convalescent COVID-19. The CDR3 DNA reads as TGTGCCAGCAGTTTTCCGGGCAGGGCGGCTGGCTACACCTTC. This sequence encodes CASSFPGRAAGYTF.